One sample yielded the 26 T cell receptor beta chains listed below, sequenced in a study of Graves' ophthalmopathy and Graves' hyperthyroidism. TCR beta CDR3 regions were amplified from RNA transcripts. Second-round multiplex PCR followed a first-round RT-PCR using HTBI primers. TCRdb re-analysed the multiplex PCR reads in MiXCR, keeping a single row per CDR3 protein. This sample has around 660,000 distinct CDR3 sequences, with about 40% found just once. What was sequenced was peripheral blood. The origin of the receptors is an adult man with Graves' ophthalmopathy.

Remarks on this clonotype: At one boundary the junction diverges from the germline segment, which might be a read error. The chain is built from TRBV10-3 and TRBJ1-2; D ambiguous. There are 12 residues in the CDR3. In germline, CDR1 is ENHRY, CDR2 SYGVKD. CDR3 in DNA: TGTGCCAGCAGTGAATACCTCTATGGCTACACCTTC. Translating gives CASSEYLYGYTF.

The rearrangement links TRBV29-1 to TRBJ2-7; tentative D call: TRBD2 (5 bases). The ends were cut back, 4 bases at V and 7 bases at J, with 23 bases in the middle. Germline CDR1 reads SQVTM; CDR2 reads ANQGSEA. The CDR3 is 15 residues long. In DNA, the CDR3 is TGCAGCGTTGTGGTCCGGGGAGCCCACACCGGGGAGCAGTACTTC. Residues: CSVVVRGAHTGEQYF.

Ten or more counts support this clonotype. The V call is TRBV24-1, the J call TRBJ2-1, with no clear D. Germline V lookup: CDR1 KGHDR, CDR2 SFDVKD. This CDR3 spans 14 amino acids. V lost 3 bases and J lost 6, with 11 bases in between. The CDR3 sequence is CATSDIEASNEQFF. CDR3 DNA sequence: TGTGCCACCAGTGATATAGAAGCATCCAATGAGCAGTTCTTC.

This clonotype was seen only a few times. The chain couples TRBV9 to TRBJ2-7, with a possible D match to TRBD1 (6 bases). Germline CDR1 and CDR2: SGDLS and YYNGEE. This CDR3 contains 14 residues. V was cut by 4 bases and J by 6 bases, with 17 bases left in between. The CDR3 protein is CASSLGGTGFEQYF. In DNA, the CDR3 is TGTGCCAGCAGCTTAGGGGGAACAGGGTTCGAGCAGTACTTC.

This chain connects TRBV2 to TRBJ2-5; D possibly corresponds to TRBD1 (7 bases). CDR1 and CDR2 from the germline V gene are SNHLY and FYNNEI. Trimming left V 8 bases short and J 0 bases short, with 10 bases between. The CDR3 consists of 13 residues. DNA of the CDR3: TGTGCCAGCCGCGGGACAGACCAAGAGACCCAGTACTTC. Protein: CASRGTDQETQYF.

The chain is built from TRBV12-3 or TRBV12-4 and TRBJ2-7; D may match TRBD1 or TRBD2 (5 bases each). This CDR3 has 16 residues. Trimming took off 2 bases at V and 3 bases at J, with 17 bases between the two ends. CDR3 protein: CASSLSGASFYYEQYF. The CDR3, as DNA: TGTGCCAGCAGTTTATCCGGGGCTAGCTTCTACTACGAGCAGTACTTC.

This clonotype was observed a handful of times. The chain uses TRBV7-9 and TRBJ2-5; D is possibly TRBD2 (8 bases). The length of the CDR3 is 16 residues. The V and J ends lost 3 bases and 4 bases respectively, with 18 bases between them. CDR1 is SEHNR, CDR2 FQNEAQ, per germline (reference sequence). The CDR3: CASSLGTRGLAETQYF. Written as DNA, the CDR3 is TGTGCCAGCAGCTTGGGGACTAGGGGGCTAGCAGAGACCCAGTACTTC.

This sequence joins TRBV15 and TRBJ2-7; D is unresolved. Germline lookup yields CDR1 LNHNV and CDR2 YYDKDF (reference sequence). The CDR3 is 15 amino acids. V dropped 3 bases and J dropped 0 bases, with 12 bases sitting between them. The CDR3 DNA follows: TGTGCCACCAGCAGTGAACAACGAGCCTCCTACGAGCAGTACTTC. This gives the protein CATSSEQRASYEQYF.

V gene TRBV2 combines with J gene TRBJ1-4; 10 bases align to TRBD1. The CDR3 covers 17 residues. From germline, CDR1 is SNHLY and CDR2 FYNNEI. V lost 4 bases to trimming and J lost 0 bases; unmatched junction nucleotides: 5. The DNA of the CDR3 is TGTGCCAGCAGTGGGTGGACAGGGGGTTCAACTAATGAAAAACTGTTTTTT. Encoded protein: CASSGWTGGSTNEKLFF.

This rearrangement joins TRBV4-1 to TRBJ2-7, with unresolved D. The CDR3 covers 13 residues. Looked up from germline, CDR1 is MGHRA and CDR2 is YSYEKL. With 1 base removed from V and 5 bases from J, the gap between germline ends came to 9 bases. The CDR3 loop reads CASSQGLLNEQYF. CDR3 in DNA: TGCGCCAGCAGCCAAGGACTCTTGAACGAGCAGTACTTC.

This clonotype was counted many times. Here the CDR3 reads CASSIGTGGNQPQHF. The CDR3 region has the DNA TGTGCCAGTAGTATCGGGACAGGGGGCAATCAGCCCCAGCATTTT. V is TRBV19 and J is TRBJ1-5, with 10 bases lining up with TRBD1. Germline lookup yields CDR1 LNHDA and CDR2 SQIVND (reference sequence). There are 15 residues in the CDR3. J was trimmed by 2 bases and V by 3 bases; bases with no gene match: 1.

This sequence joins TRBV7-2 and TRBJ2-5, with a possible D match to TRBD2 (5 bases). The CDR3 runs to 16 residues. Per the germline V gene, CDR1 is SGHTA and CDR2 is FQGNSA. Trimming cost V 6 bases and J 1 base, with 18 bases left between them. Here the CDR3 reads CASSGLAGGSQETQYF. CDR3 coding DNA: TGTGCCAGCAGTGGTCTTGCGGGTGGGTCCCAAGAGACCCAGTACTTC.

Worth noting for this clonotype: Possible read error: a much larger clone is one base away. The V gene is TRBV20-1, the J gene TRBJ1-1; D gene uncertain. This CDR3 has 13 amino acids. CDR1 is DFQATT and CDR2 is SNEGSKA in the germline V gene (reference sequence). The CDR3 nucleotides are TGCAGTGCTAGAGTTGGCAGTAACAATGAAGCTTTCTTT. This encodes CSARVGSNNEAFF.

This rearrangement joins TRBV7-9 to TRBJ2-5, with 7 positions matching TRBD1. Germline CDR1 is SEHNR and CDR2 is FQNEAQ (reference sequence). CDR3 length: 14 residues. With 6 bases clipped from V and 2 bases from J, the junction kept 6 bases outside the gene matches. CDR3 bases: TGTGCCAGCAGAACGGGACAGATACAAGAGACCCAGTACTTC. It encodes CASRTGQIQETQYF.

This clonotype was observed at least ten times. The chain combines TRBV5-1 with TRBJ1-1, with 8 bases lining up with TRBD1. The CDR3 has 15 residues. In germline, CDR1 is SGHRS, CDR2 YFSETQ. V lost 3 bases to trimming and J lost 5 bases; unmatched junction nucleotides: 9. The CDR3 region has the DNA TGCGCCAGCAGCTCCTCCGGACAGGGAGGGACTGAAGCTTTCTTT. Its translation is CASSSSGQGGTEAFF.

The chain couples TRBV7-9 to TRBJ2-7; unclear D gene. The germline CDR1 and CDR2 sequences are SEHNR and FQNEAQ (reference sequence). The CDR3 loop spans 14 amino acids. The V and J ends lost 5 bases and 0 bases respectively, with 11 bases between them. The CDR3 sequence is CASSVVTGSYEQYF. The CDR3 DNA is TGTGCCAGCAGCGTTGTGACTGGCTCCTACGAGCAGTACTTC.

This clonotype was counted between two and nine times. This sequence joins TRBV11-2 and TRBJ1-1; 7 nucleotides match TRBD1. This CDR3 region has 17 residues. V was clipped by 4 bases and J by 4 bases; unmatched bases: 15. Germline CDR1 is SGHAT and CDR2 is FQNNGV. CDR3 sequence (DNA): TGTGCCAGCAGCTCCCGACAGGGTCGCGGTGGAAGCACTGAAGCTTTCTTT. Translating gives CASSSRQGRGGSTEAFF. Complete variable domain (other parts from reference TRBV11-2 and TRBJ1-1): EAGVAQSPRYKIIEKRQSVAFWCNPISGHATLYWYQQILGQGPKLLIQFQNNGVVDDSQLPKDRFSAERLKGVDSTLKIQPAKLEDSAVYLCASSSRQGRGGSTEAFFGQGTRLTVV.

Only one count was recorded for this clonotype. A much larger clone lies one base from this, so it may be a read error. This is likely a read error, given that the CDR3 carries no conserved phenylalanine or tryptophan at its end. This chain uses TRBV4-3 with TRBJ2-7; maybe TRBD1 (6 bases). The V end was cut by 0 bases, the J end by 5 bases, with 8 bases between. CDR1 and CDR2 (germline): LGHNA, YSLEER. This CDR3 is 13 amino acids long. Here the CDR3 reads CASSQDPGDEQYL. The CDR3 DNA follows: TGCGCCAGCAGCCAAGATCCAGGGGACGAGCAGTACCTC.

The CDR3 here is CATGEELFGEKLFF. The CDR3 coding sequence is TGTGCCACCGGGGAGGAGCTGTTCGGTGAAAAACTGTTTTTT. This chain connects TRBV24-1 to TRBJ1-4, with D unclear. Germline V lookup: CDR1 KGHDR, CDR2 SFDVKD. The CDR3 spans 14 residues. Trimming took off 9 bases at V and 7 bases at J, with 17 bases between the two ends.

This clonotype was seen only a few times. CDR3: CSARDETGDSYNSPLHF. The CDR3 DNA follows: TGCAGTGCTAGAGATGAAACCGGGGACAGCTATAATTCACCCCTCCACTTT. J is TRBJ1-6 and V is TRBV20-1, with 7 bases matching TRBD1. V gave up 0 bases and J gave up 3 bases; unmatched junction bases: 8. Germline lookup yields CDR1 DFQATT and CDR2 SNEGSKA (reference sequence). The CDR3 consists of 17 residues.

Details on this clonotype: At one boundary the junction diverges from the germline segment, which might be a read error. This chain joins TRBV2 and TRBJ2-5; D remains unclear. This CDR3 has 13 residues. Germline V gene sequence: CDR1 SNHLY, CDR2 FYNNEI. The CDR3 here is CASGDNTQETQYF. CDR3 nucleotide sequence: TGTGCCAGCGGTGACAACACCCAAGAGACCCAGTACTTC.

The chain couples TRBV9 to TRBJ1-4, with TRBD1 matching 8 bases. J gave up 7 bases and V 4 bases, and 9 bases lay outside the gene matches. The CDR3 length is 15 residues. CDR1 is SGDLS and CDR2 is YYNGEE in the germline V gene. Here the CDR3 DNA reads TGTGCCAGCAGCCCAGGGGGCAGGGGGTCTGAAAAACTGTTTTTT. As protein: CASSPGGRGSEKLFF.

V is TRBV6-1 and J is TRBJ2-5, with D possibly TRBD1 on 5 matching bases. The length of the CDR3 is 14 residues. V was cut by 2 bases and J by 4 bases, with 11 bases left in between. Per the germline V gene, CDR1 is MNHNS and CDR2 is SASEGT. CDR3 sequence (DNA): TGTGCCAGCAGTGAAATGGCAGGGCCAGAGACCCAGTACTTC. This translates into CASSEMAGPETQYF.

Of note for this clonotype: Being one base from a much bigger clone, this may be a read error. The V call is TRBV11-2, the J call TRBJ2-5; possibly TRBD1 for D (5 bases). The CDR3 is 15 residues long. V was shortened by 1 base and J by 4 bases, with 13 bases between the two germline ends. Germline V gives CDR1 SGHAT, CDR2 FQNNGV. DNA for the CDR3: TGTGCCAGCAGCTTAGGACAGCCTACAAGAGAGACCCAGTACTTC. Translated, it gives CASSLGQPTRETQYF.

This clonotype was seen ten or more times. The CDR3 coding sequence is TGTGCCAGCAGCTCCTACAGCCACTCCTACGAGCAGTACTTC. This codes for CASSSYSHSYEQYF. The rearrangement uses TRBV5-4 and TRBJ2-7; no clear D gene. V lost 3 bases and J 0 bases, leaving 10 bases between the germline ends. Germline V gene lookup returns CDR1 SGHNT and CDR2 YYREEE (reference sequence). This CDR3 has 14 residues.

V gene TRBV10-3 combines with J gene TRBJ1-5; D remains unclear. CDR1 and CDR2 (germline): ENHRY, SYGVKD. CDR3 length: 10 residues. Trimming left V 4 bases short and J 13 bases short, with 8 bases between. CDR3 nucleotides: TGTGCCATCAGTGGACCGGGACAGCATTTT. Translating it yields CAISGPGQHF.